This TCR beta chain comes out of a study of CD8 T cells in Susac syndrome. Trimming removed 7 bases at V and 2 bases at J, with 9 bases between. CDR1 SNHLY and CDR2 FYNNEI come from the germline V gene. The CDR3 runs 12 residues. Random-hexamer reverse transcription was applied to roughly 0.5 to 1 ug RNA. The TCR beta CDR3 was amplified by immunoSEQ multiplex PCR across 54 Vbeta, 13 Jbeta. One entry per CDR3 protein results from TCRdb running MiXCR on the immunoSEQ multiplex PCR reads. Here the sample spans around 140,000 distinct CDR3 sequences, roughly 80% being singletons. The T cells that were sequenced for TCR beta were CD8+ and CD4+ cells from blood. Stable or active relapsing-remitting multiple sclerosis, untreated and meeting revised McDonald criteria, defined the controls. TEMRA cells were FACS-enriched, while CD8+ and CD4+ T cells were negatively isolated.

Material: CD8+ T cells from PBMCs. The origin of this receptor is a human donor with multiple sclerosis. This chain links TRBV2 with TRBJ2-7, with D tentatively TRBD1 (5 bases). The CDR3 protein is CASNDRTYEQYF. CDR3 nucleotides: TGTGCCAGCAACGACAGAACCTACGAGCAGTACTTC.